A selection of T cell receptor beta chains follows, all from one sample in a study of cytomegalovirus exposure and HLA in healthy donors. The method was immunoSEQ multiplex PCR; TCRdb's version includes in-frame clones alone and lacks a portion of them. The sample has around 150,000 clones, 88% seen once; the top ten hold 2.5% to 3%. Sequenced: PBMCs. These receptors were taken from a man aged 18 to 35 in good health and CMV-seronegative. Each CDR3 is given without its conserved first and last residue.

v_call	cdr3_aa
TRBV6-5	ASSPTGTGVGTQY
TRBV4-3	ASSKRESGTDTQY
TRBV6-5	ASFNPGDTQY
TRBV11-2	ASSTRGSANYGYT
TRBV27	ASSFSTGAKGGELF
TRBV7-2	ASSPPGTYEQY
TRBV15	ATSSDGARHYNEQF
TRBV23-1	ASSRAEGGMEETQY
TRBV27	ASSFIRGSQPQH
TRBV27	ASSFRNNEQF
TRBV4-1	ASSLKALAGGGETQY
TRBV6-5	ASNTRGPGADTQY
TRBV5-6	ASSSVTSGVSTGELF
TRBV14	ASSQVFGAGLRQPANTGELF
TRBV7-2	ASSHPSGRAASYNEQF
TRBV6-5	ASSRRTSGPDEQY
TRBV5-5	ASSSYGTYEQY
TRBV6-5	ASSYMTGGEGNEQF
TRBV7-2	ASSFQLAGVGANTQY
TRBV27	ASSFRGANVLT
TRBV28	ASSFARLSTDTQY
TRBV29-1	SVEGGVRGYEQY
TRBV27	ASSLLGGRSNNEQF
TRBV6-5	ASSYLGTGDGYT
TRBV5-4	ASSRGLAEQETQY
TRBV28	ASIFREGYEQY
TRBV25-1	ASSEEGALNTEAF
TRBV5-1	ASSLVAGGSGNEQF
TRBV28	ASSFPRGGLFSGNQPQH
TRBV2	ASSQTSGSHVEQF
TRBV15	ATSRDSGNQPQH
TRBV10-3	AISDNSGKSQETQY
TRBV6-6	ASSQGLAEAF
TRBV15	ATSSLGGNTDTQY
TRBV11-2	ASSLESSSTDTQY
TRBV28	ASRGRLRTDTQY
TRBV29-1	SVEVTGRRAEAF
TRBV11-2	ASSWRPGSNEQF
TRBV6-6	ASSYAGYEQY
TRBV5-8	ASSLLFGNTEAF
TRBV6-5	ASSYSGVQTDTQY
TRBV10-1	ASSPTGDQPQH
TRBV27	ASSLTPGTVYEQY
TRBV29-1	SLKDRGRGTEAF
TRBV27	ASSLGQSPEKLF
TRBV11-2	ASSLSPGLYRVEQF
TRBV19	ASSDSRAEAF
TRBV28	ASSGGTSGQETQY
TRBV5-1	ASRPGQGRTGELF
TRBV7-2	ASSLDGHWQTQY
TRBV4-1	ASSPHTGTASEKLF
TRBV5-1	ASSLIGTSYEQY
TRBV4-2	ASSQGEPQVGQPQH
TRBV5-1	ASRFPQGEMHQETQY